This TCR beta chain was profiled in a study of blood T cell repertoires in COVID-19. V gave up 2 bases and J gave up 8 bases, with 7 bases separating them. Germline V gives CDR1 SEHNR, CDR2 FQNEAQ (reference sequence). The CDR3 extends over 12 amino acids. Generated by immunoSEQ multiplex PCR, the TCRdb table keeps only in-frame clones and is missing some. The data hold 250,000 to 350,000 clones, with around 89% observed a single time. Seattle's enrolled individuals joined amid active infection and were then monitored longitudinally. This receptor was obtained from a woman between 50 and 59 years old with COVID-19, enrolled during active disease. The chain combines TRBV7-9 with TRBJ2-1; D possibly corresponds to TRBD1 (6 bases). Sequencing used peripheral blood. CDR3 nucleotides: TGTGCCAGCAGCTTAAAGGGGGATGAGCAGTTCTTC. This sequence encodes CASSLKGDEQFF.